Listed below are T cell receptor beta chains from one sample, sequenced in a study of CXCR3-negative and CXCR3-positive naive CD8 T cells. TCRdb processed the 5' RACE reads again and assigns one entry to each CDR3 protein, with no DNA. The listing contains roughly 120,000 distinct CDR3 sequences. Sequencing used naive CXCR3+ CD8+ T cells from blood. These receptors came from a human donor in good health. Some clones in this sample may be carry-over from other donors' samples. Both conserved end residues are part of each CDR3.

CDR3: CASSPEGTGELFF
V: TRBV11-3
J: TRBJ2-2

CDR3: CASSLGDDYGYTF
V: TRBV13
J: TRBJ1-2

CDR3: CGSGTQNWDTQYF
V: TRBV29-1
J: TRBJ2-3

CDR3: CASSLSSNEQYF
V: TRBV7-6
J: TRBJ2-7

CDR3: CASSPQTDRLSDTQYF
V: TRBV7-8
J: TRBJ2-3

CDR3: CASSLGTGSSQQYF
V: TRBV7-8
J: TRBJ2-7

CDR3: CASSLVSAVASNEQFF
V: TRBV7-9
J: TRBJ2-1

CDR3: CASSFFTSGPSTDTQYF
V: TRBV6-5
J: TRBJ2-3

CDR3: CSARSLAEGGNEQFF
V: TRBV20-1
J: TRBJ2-1

CDR3: CASSQVPGSSYNEQFF
V: TRBV4-1
J: TRBJ2-1

CDR3: CASWTGGDYGYTF
V: TRBV28
J: TRBJ1-2

CDR3: CASRQQGGDEKLFF
V: TRBV7-9
J: TRBJ1-4

CDR3: CASSQVGLAGGTYEQYF
V: TRBV4-1
J: TRBJ2-7